The source of this T cell receptor beta chain is a study of response to subunit inactivated influenza vaccine. The study, taken as a whole, reports: Authors suggested each seasonal influenza vaccination recruits few new T cells.

Using its own MiXCR run on the RT-PCR reads, TCRdb lists one record per CDR3 protein. This sample has around 470,000 distinct CDR3 sequences; roughly 7.6% occur once, and the top ten carry 13%. Worth noting for this clonotype: Antigen unknown.

CDR3 length: 12 residues. Per germline, CDR1 ENHRY and CDR2 SYGVKD. Between the trimmed V and J ends, which lost 10 bases and 8 bases, there was a span of 14 bases. Material: PBMCs from blood, obtained 23 to 25 months after vaccination. The chain uses TRBV10-3 and TRBJ1-4; D gene ambiguous. The receptor comes from a man in his fifties or sixties who received an inactivated influenza vaccine. For the CDR3, the DNA is TGTGCCACCAGCCCCGCAGGCGAAAAACTGTTTTTT. As protein: CATSPAGEKLFF.